A single TCR beta chain is shown here with its context. No antigen is known for it. Qualities for individual bases were not recorded, and no much larger clone is one base off. Using the deep immunoSEQ assay, TCR CDR3 regions were amplified from genomic DNA by multiplex PCR. Extracted genomic DNA from each cell subset was distributed evenly across all wells of several immunoSEQ 96-well plates, and each plate was treated as a replicate. For sorted subsets, each replicate PCR was loaded with 150 to 250 ng genomic DNA, equivalent to 30,000 to 35,000 T cell genomes. The purified libraries were quantified using a Qubit 3.0 fluorometer, sized with a Bioanalyzer 2100, and then quantified again using the KAPA Library Quantification kit. Every immunoSEQ 96-well plate was sequenced on a dedicated single-read 150-cycle Illumina NextSeq 550 flow cell. Concerning the study's data processing: The immunoSEQ output contained only junctional sequences without quality scores, so filtering could not match that applied to full-length reads. To assign V/J genes and CDR3, sequences were annotated against IMGT germline references using PyIR, a Python wrapper for IgBLAST v1.9. Reads with weak V/J assignments (E-value above 1e-6), missing CDR3, stop codons, out-of-frame junctions, or ambiguous translated residues were removed. A V3J clonotype was defined by an identical inferred V gene, J gene, and CDR3 amino acid sequence. Percentage overlap between repertoires was computed as shared unique clonotypes divided by the size of the smaller repertoire. Richness of each repertoire was evaluated using RTK rarefaction, the Chao1 estimator, and Recon v2.1 estimates of unobserved clonotypes. Generation probabilities for all TCRbeta clonotypes obtained by the gDNA method from a handful of donors were computed using OLGA. TCRdb's version of the immuneACCESS table is confined to in-frame rearrangements and falls short of the full clone set. An unresolved V gene accounts for under half of the shortfall where checked; the remainder is of unknown origin. That table supplies the V and J calls and clone size; D and trimming were determined from the DNA. The table for this sample lists 2 million to 2.5 million clones; roughly 93% of them were counted only once. The top ten hold 0.35% to 0.45% of the sample.

CDR1 and CDR2 are read off the germline V gene as MGHDK and SYGVNS. Spanning cysteine to phenylalanine, the CDR3 consists of 16 amino acids. Only CDR3 DNA is held: 48 bases, read in frame from base 1. Deletion took 9 bases off V and 4 bases off J, with a span of 23 bases between the germline ends. These data are taken from a study of shared clonotypes between healthy human individuals (dated by TCRdb to 2019 to 2021). Turning to the overall study: Three men and two women, aged 18 to 49 years, made up the cohort. To estimate repertoire size and how much clonotypes are shared between individuals, the study performed deep sequencing of blood TCR repertoires from five healthy adults. Per donor, three plates each were used for CD4 naive and CD4 memory, two for CD8 naive, and one for CD8 memory. To increase sequencing depth and limit assay-specific biases, TCR repertoire library preparation and sequencing were carried out by different laboratories using diverse techniques. Between about 0.8 and 9.5 billion PBMCs per donor were obtained by leukapheresis.

What the research found in general, with its limitations: The genetic and exposure-history diversity represented was limited by the small number of donors. Pairwise subsampling indicated that sequencing depth was expected to affect the degree of clonotype sharing among donors. Incomplete sequencing was indicated by rarefaction of sorted-subset datasets, despite the large sequencing depth. Sampling was restricted to blood, and TCR repertoires in tissue are likely to differ from TCR repertoires in blood. Approximately 5% of naive CD4, 3.5% of naive CD8, about 2.1% of memory CD4, and around 0.4% of memory CD8 clonotypes were shared across several donors. Naive subsets generally had larger estimated clonotype richness than memory subsets did. Higher generation probabilities were observed for clonotypes shared by all four sorted-subset donors than for non-shared clonotypes.

Donors were healthy HIV-negative adults with no recently reported acute infections or vaccinations. Every donor was a Caucasian adult living in Nashville, Tennessee, USA. CD4+ T cells were enriched through magnetic negative selection, after which naive cells were positively selected on CD45RA and the remaining negative fraction served as the memory subset. Blood was obtained by leukapheresis, after which PBMCs were separated by Ficoll-Histopaque density gradient centrifugation and cryopreserved in liquid nitrogen vapor phase. Analytical flow cytometry was used to check the purity and quantity of each magnetically sorted T cell population. Genomic DNA was isolated from every sorted fraction and measured by UV absorbance on a Nanodrop 2000c.

The sequencing sample was made of naive CD4+ T cells from PBMCs. In the paper's terms, the cell subset or site label means: CD45RA+ positively selected. Recombination joined TRBV25-1 with TRBJ2-3; perhaps TRBD1 is the D gene, with 6 bases matching. The sequence was obtained from a man in his late teens or twenties in good health. Some clones in this sample may be carry-over from other donors' samples. The DNA reads TGTGCCAGTAGGAGGAGGCACCGCGAGGGGGCAGATACGCAGTATTTT. Its amino acids are CASRRRHREGADTQYF. Beyond the CDR3, the reference TRBV25-1 and TRBJ2-3 genes provide the residues; the full variable domain reads: EADIYQTPRYLVIGTGKKITLECSQTMGHDKMYWYQQDPGMELHLIHYSYGVNSTEKGDLSSESTVSRIRTEHFPLTLESARPSHTSQYLCASRRRHREGADTQYFGPGTRLTVL.